This TCR beta chain was sequenced for a study of neoadjuvant anti-PD-1 for oral cavity cancer. The wider study: Around day 43, patients without progression received a fourth nivolumab dose before surgery.

Blood libraries mostly used roughly 520 ng genomic DNA, six replicates each. The repertoire was sequenced with immunoSEQ multiplex PCR; TCRdb's copy has only in-frame clones and lacks some. The sample yields just over 14,000 clones, approximately 71% seen once. These newly diagnosed stage II-IVA oral cavity squamous cell carcinoma patients had no prior systemic or radiation treatment. As to this clone: What it binds is not known.

The V gene lost 5 bases and the J gene lost 0 bases, with 13 bases spanning the gap. The CDR3 length is 15 residues. Germline V CDR1 and CDR2: LNHDA, SQIVND (reference sequence). The study, taken as a whole, reports: Post-nivolumab, blood T cell clonality was significantly elevated in non-responders.

The clonotype comes from a person between 40 and 85 years old with oral cavity squamous cell carcinoma. The rearrangement links TRBV19 to TRBJ1-1, with D perhaps matching TRBD1 (5 bases). The input for sequencing was PBMCs, taken before nivolumab (anti-PD-1) treatment. In nucleotides, the CDR3 is TGTGCCAGTAGTGTCCAGGGTTCGATGAACACTGAAGCTTTCTTT. Protein product: CASSVQGSMNTEAFF.